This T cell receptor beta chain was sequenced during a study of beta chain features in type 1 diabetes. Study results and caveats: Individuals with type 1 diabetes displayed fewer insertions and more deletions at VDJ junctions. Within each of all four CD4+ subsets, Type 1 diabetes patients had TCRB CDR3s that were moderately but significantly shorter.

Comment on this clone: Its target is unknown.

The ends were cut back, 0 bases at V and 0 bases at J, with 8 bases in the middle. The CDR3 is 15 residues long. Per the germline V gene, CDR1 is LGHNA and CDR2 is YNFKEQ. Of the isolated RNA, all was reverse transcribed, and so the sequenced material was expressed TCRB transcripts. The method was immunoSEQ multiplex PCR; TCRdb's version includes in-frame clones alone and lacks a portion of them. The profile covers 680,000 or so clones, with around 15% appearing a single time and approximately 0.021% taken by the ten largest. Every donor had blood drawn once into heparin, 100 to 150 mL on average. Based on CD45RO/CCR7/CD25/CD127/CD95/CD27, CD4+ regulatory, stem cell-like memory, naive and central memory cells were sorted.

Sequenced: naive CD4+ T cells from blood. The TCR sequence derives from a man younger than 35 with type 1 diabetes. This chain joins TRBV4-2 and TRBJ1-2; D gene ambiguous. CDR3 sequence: CASSQDKDTNYGYTF. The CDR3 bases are TGTGCCAGCAGCCAAGATAAGGATACTAACTATGGCTACACCTTC.